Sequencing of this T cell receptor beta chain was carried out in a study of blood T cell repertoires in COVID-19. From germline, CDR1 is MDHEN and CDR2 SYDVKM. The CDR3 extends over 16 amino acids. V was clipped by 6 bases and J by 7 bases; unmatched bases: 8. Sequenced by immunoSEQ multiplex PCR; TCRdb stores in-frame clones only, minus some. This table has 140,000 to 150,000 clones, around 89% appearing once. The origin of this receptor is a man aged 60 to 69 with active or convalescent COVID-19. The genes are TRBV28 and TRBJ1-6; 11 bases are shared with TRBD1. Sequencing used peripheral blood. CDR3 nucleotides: TGTGCCAGCAGCAGACCGGGACAGGGGGAAAATTCACCCCTCCACTTT. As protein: CASSRPGQGENSPLHF. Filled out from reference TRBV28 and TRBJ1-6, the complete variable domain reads DVKVTQSSRYLVKRTGEKVFLECVQDMDHENMFWYRQDPGLGLRLIYFSYDVKMKEKGDIPEGYSVSREKKERFSLILESASTNQTSMYLCASSRPGQGENSPLHFGNGTRLTVT.